This T cell receptor (beta chain) was obtained from a study of shared T cell receptors in the human thymus. The repertoire was sequenced with immunoSEQ multiplex PCR; TCRdb's copy has only in-frame clones and lacks some. Among around 730,000 clones listed, over 75% were seen once. These data also formed part of another study, on human thymus T cells. That paper notes: Donation was from healthy Finnish infants who were having corrective surgery that addressed congenital heart defects. In corrective heart surgery, resections were taken, and these provided the thymus tissue. In thymic and blood repertoires alike, V and J usage looked biased.

The clonotype comes from a girl in the first two years of life with a congenital heart defect. The sample was thymocytes.

The CDR3 is CASSDKGARYGYTF. The DNA of the CDR3 is TGCGCCAGCAGTGATAAGGGGGCGCGGTATGGCTACACCTTC. The V and J genes are TRBV10-2 and TRBJ1-2; 7 bases align to TRBD1. CDR3 length equals 14 residues. With V trimmed by 3 bases and J by 5 bases, 6 bases remained unmatched. The V gene's germline CDR1 is WSHSY and CDR2 SAAADI.